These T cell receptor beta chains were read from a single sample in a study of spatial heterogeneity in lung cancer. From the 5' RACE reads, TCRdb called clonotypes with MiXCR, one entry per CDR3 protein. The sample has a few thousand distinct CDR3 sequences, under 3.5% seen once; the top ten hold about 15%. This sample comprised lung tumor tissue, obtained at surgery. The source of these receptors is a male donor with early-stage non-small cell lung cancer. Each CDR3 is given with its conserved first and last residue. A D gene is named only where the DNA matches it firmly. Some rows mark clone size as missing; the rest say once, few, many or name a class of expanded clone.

cdr3_aa: CASSSVRGQETQYF; cdr3_nt: TGTGCCAGCAGCTCCGTTCGAGGACAAGAGACCCAGTACTTC; cdr3_length: 14; clone_size: medium-sized; v_call: TRBV7-2; j_call: TRBJ2-5; d_call: .
cdr3_aa: CAWSVGTENQPQHF; cdr3_nt: TGTGCCTGGAGTGTAGGGACAGAAAATCAGCCCCAGCATTTT; cdr3_length: 14; clone_size: medium-sized; v_call: TRBV30; j_call: TRBJ1-5; d_call: TRBD1
cdr3_aa: CASSPRGRSNYGYTF; cdr3_nt: TGTGCCAGCAGTCCCCGGGGGAGATCTAACTATGGCTACACCTTC; cdr3_length: 15; clone_size: many; v_call: TRBV28; j_call: TRBJ1-2; d_call: .
cdr3_aa: CASSVTGTGMRPLHF; cdr3_nt: TGTGCCAGCAGCGTGACCGGGACAGGGATGAGGCCCCTCCACTTT; cdr3_length: 15; clone_size: .; v_call: TRBV11-3; j_call: TRBJ1-6; d_call: TRBD1
cdr3_aa: CASSQGFEAFF; cdr3_nt: TGTGCCAGCAGCCAGGGATTTGAAGCTTTCTTT; cdr3_length: 11; clone_size: .; v_call: TRBV25-1; j_call: TRBJ1-1; d_call: .
cdr3_aa: CASRRGGGVTEAFF; cdr3_nt: TGTGCCAGCAGGCGGGGGGGCGGTGTAACTGAAGCTTTCTTT; cdr3_length: 14; clone_size: medium-sized; v_call: TRBV27; j_call: TRBJ1-1; d_call: .
cdr3_aa: CASSLATVGYSGELFF; cdr3_nt: TGTGCCAGCAGCTTGGCGACCGTAGGATACTCCGGGGAGCTGTTTTTT; cdr3_length: 16; clone_size: few; v_call: TRBV7-6; j_call: TRBJ2-2; d_call: .
cdr3_aa: CASSLAGARGQPQHF; cdr3_nt: TGTGCCAGCAGTCTCGCAGGGGCGCGGGGTCAGCCCCAGCATTTT; cdr3_length: 15; clone_size: medium-sized; v_call: TRBV7-2; j_call: TRBJ1-5; d_call: .
cdr3_aa: CSASPRVVGETQYF; cdr3_nt: TGCAGTGCTAGCCCCCGAGTCGTGGGGGAGACCCAGTACTTC; cdr3_length: 14; clone_size: few; v_call: TRBV20-1; j_call: TRBJ2-5; d_call: .
cdr3_aa: CASSLYQSETQYF; cdr3_nt: TGTGCCAGCAGCTTATACCAATCCGAGACCCAGTACTTC; cdr3_length: 13; clone_size: medium-sized; v_call: TRBV5-6; j_call: TRBJ2-5; d_call: .
cdr3_aa: CASTGSAGNTEAFF; cdr3_nt: TGTGCCTCCACGGGGTCAGCGGGGAACACTGAAGCTTTCTTT; cdr3_length: 14; clone_size: medium-sized; v_call: TRBV30; j_call: TRBJ1-1; d_call: .
cdr3_aa: CASSLEAGQETQYF; cdr3_nt: TGTGCCAGCAGTTTAGAGGCAGGGCAAGAGACCCAGTACTTC; cdr3_length: 14; clone_size: medium-sized; v_call: TRBV12-3/TRBV12-4; j_call: TRBJ2-5; d_call: .
cdr3_aa: CASSPMAGSGTGELFF; cdr3_nt: TGCGCCAGCAGCCCTATGGCCGGGTCCGGCACCGGGGAGCTGTTTTTT; cdr3_length: 16; clone_size: large; v_call: TRBV5-1; j_call: TRBJ2-2; d_call: .
cdr3_aa: CASRGGAWTDTQYF; cdr3_nt: TGTGCCAGCAGAGGGGGGGCTTGGACAGATACGCAGTATTTT; cdr3_length: 14; clone_size: many; v_call: TRBV6-5; j_call: TRBJ2-3; d_call: .
cdr3_aa: CASSWKKTTGNTEAFF; cdr3_nt: TGCGCCAGCAGCTGGAAAAAAACGACAGGGAACACTGAAGCTTTCTTT; cdr3_length: 16; clone_size: medium-sized; v_call: TRBV5-1; j_call: TRBJ1-1; d_call: .
cdr3_aa: CATSDLPGSEQFF; cdr3_nt: TGTGCCACCAGTGATTTGCCGGGGAGTGAGCAGTTCTTC; cdr3_length: 13; clone_size: few; v_call: TRBV24-1; j_call: TRBJ2-1; d_call: .
cdr3_aa: CSAFSRGRITDTQYF; cdr3_nt: TGCAGTGCCTTCTCGAGAGGGAGAATCACAGATACGCAGTATTTT; cdr3_length: 15; clone_size: medium-sized; v_call: TRBV20-1; j_call: TRBJ2-3; d_call: .
cdr3_aa: CASSFLVGQGGTQYF; cdr3_nt: TGTGCCAGCAGTTTCCTTGTGGGTCAAGGAGGGACCCAGTACTTC; cdr3_length: 15; clone_size: medium-sized; v_call: TRBV28; j_call: TRBJ2-5; d_call: .
cdr3_aa: CASTPGSGANVLTF; cdr3_nt: TGTGCCAGTACTCCGGGTAGCGGGGCCAACGTCCTGACTTTC; cdr3_length: 14; clone_size: .; v_call: TRBV19; j_call: TRBJ2-6; d_call: .
cdr3_aa: CASSLGANTGELFF; cdr3_nt: TGTGCCAGCAGTTTAGGCGCGAACACCGGGGAGCTGTTTTTT; cdr3_length: 14; clone_size: many; v_call: TRBV12-3/TRBV12-4; j_call: TRBJ2-2; d_call: .
cdr3_aa: CASSGEGWSSSSYNEQFF; cdr3_nt: TGTGCCAGTAGTGGGGAGGGTTGGTCCTCTAGCTCCTACAATGAGCAGTTCTTC; cdr3_length: 18; clone_size: .; v_call: TRBV19; j_call: TRBJ2-1; d_call: TRBD2
cdr3_aa: CATPTGGNYGYTF; cdr3_nt: TGTGCCACCCCTACGGGTGGAAACTATGGCTACACCTTC; cdr3_length: 13; clone_size: few; v_call: TRBV28; j_call: TRBJ1-2; d_call: .
cdr3_aa: CSAGPAPEAQYF; cdr3_nt: TGCAGTGCTGGCCCGGCACCCGAGGCCCAGTACTTC; cdr3_length: 12; clone_size: .; v_call: TRBV20-1; j_call: TRBJ2-5; d_call: .
cdr3_aa: CSARLGGDGHGYTF; cdr3_nt: TGCAGTGCTCGTCTGGGGGGGGATGGGCATGGCTACACCTTC; cdr3_length: 14; clone_size: medium-sized; v_call: TRBV20-1; j_call: TRBJ1-2; d_call: .
cdr3_aa: CASSSKRGSVDNQPQHF; cdr3_nt: TGTGCCAGCAGCTCAAAAAGGGGGAGTGTGGACAATCAGCCCCAGCATTTT; cdr3_length: 17; clone_size: many; v_call: TRBV12-3/TRBV12-4; j_call: TRBJ1-5; d_call: .
cdr3_aa: CASSHRQFGTDTQYF; cdr3_nt: TGCGCCAGCAGCCACCGACAGTTCGGCACAGATACGCAGTATTTT; cdr3_length: 15; clone_size: medium-sized; v_call: TRBV4-3; j_call: TRBJ2-3; d_call: .
cdr3_aa: CATSRDIGSRETQYF; cdr3_nt: TGTGCCACCAGCAGGGATATAGGTAGTCGCGAGACCCAGTACTTC; cdr3_length: 15; clone_size: medium-sized; v_call: TRBV15; j_call: TRBJ2-5; d_call: .
cdr3_aa: CASSQGTSGVSNIQYF; cdr3_nt: TGTGCCAGCAGCCAAGGGACTAGCGGGGTCTCGAACATTCAGTACTTC; cdr3_length: 16; clone_size: many; v_call: TRBV4-2; j_call: TRBJ2-4; d_call: TRBD2
cdr3_aa: CASSPSFGAGNIQYF; cdr3_nt: TGTGCCAGCAGCCCATCGTTTGGGGCGGGGAACATTCAGTACTTC; cdr3_length: 15; clone_size: medium-sized; v_call: TRBV7-2; j_call: TRBJ2-4; d_call: .
cdr3_aa: CASSQVGGLYSPLHF; cdr3_nt: TGTGCCAGCAGCCAAGTTGGGGGGCTATATTCACCCCTCCACTTT; cdr3_length: 15; clone_size: medium-sized; v_call: TRBV14; j_call: TRBJ1-6; d_call: .
cdr3_aa: CASSLVPANYGYTF; cdr3_nt: TGTGCCAGCAGCTTGGTCCCAGCTAACTATGGCTACACCTTC; cdr3_length: 14; clone_size: medium-sized; v_call: TRBV7-9; j_call: TRBJ1-2; d_call: .
cdr3_aa: CASSASPGTSEAFF; cdr3_nt: TGTGCCAGCAGTGCCTCACCCGGGACTTCTGAAGCTTTCTTT; cdr3_length: 14; clone_size: medium-sized; v_call: TRBV6-4; j_call: TRBJ1-1; d_call: .
cdr3_aa: CATLSTPGRSNQPQHF; cdr3_nt: TGTGCCACCCTCTCTACACCGGGACGGAGCAATCAGCCCCAGCATTTT; cdr3_length: 16; clone_size: medium-sized; v_call: TRBV6-2/TRBV6-3; j_call: TRBJ1-5; d_call: .
cdr3_aa: CASSLKEHSTQYF; cdr3_nt: TGTGCCAGCAGTTTAAAGGAGCATTCTACGCAGTATTTT; cdr3_length: 13; clone_size: medium-sized; v_call: TRBV12-3/TRBV12-4; j_call: TRBJ2-3; d_call: .
cdr3_aa: CASSLEQDYNEQFF; cdr3_nt: TGTGCCAGCAGTCTCGAACAGGATTACAATGAGCAGTTCTTC; cdr3_length: 14; clone_size: medium-sized; v_call: TRBV6-2/TRBV6-3; j_call: TRBJ2-1; d_call: .
cdr3_aa: CASSPRQGARSGANVLTF; cdr3_nt: TGTGCCAGCAGCCCAAGACAGGGGGCGCGCTCTGGGGCCAACGTCCTGACTTTC; cdr3_length: 18; clone_size: medium-sized; v_call: TRBV7-8; j_call: TRBJ2-6; d_call: TRBD1
cdr3_aa: CASSFGTGGSPLHF; cdr3_nt: TGTGCCAGCAGTTTCGGGACAGGAGGATCACCCCTCCACTTT; cdr3_length: 14; clone_size: medium-sized; v_call: TRBV12-3/TRBV12-4; j_call: TRBJ1-6; d_call: TRBD1
cdr3_aa: CAITSSDRGTDTQYF; cdr3_nt: TGTGCCATCACCTCTTCCGATCGAGGCACAGATACGCAGTATTTT; cdr3_length: 15; clone_size: medium-sized; v_call: TRBV10-3; j_call: TRBJ2-3; d_call: .
cdr3_aa: CASGDGTAEAFF; cdr3_nt: TGTGCCTCCGGTGACGGTACAGCTGAAGCTTTCTTT; cdr3_length: 12; clone_size: medium-sized; v_call: TRBV7-9; j_call: TRBJ1-1; d_call: .
cdr3_aa: CASSLDQHRTDTQYF; cdr3_nt: TGTGCCAGCAGCTTAGATCAGCATCGCACAGATACGCAGTATTTT; cdr3_length: 15; clone_size: many; v_call: TRBV11-2; j_call: TRBJ2-3; d_call: .
cdr3_aa: CASEGAVAGELFF; cdr3_nt: TGTGCCAGTGAGGGAGCGGTGGCCGGGGAGCTGTTTTTT; cdr3_length: 13; clone_size: few; v_call: TRBV6-1; j_call: TRBJ2-2; d_call: .
cdr3_aa: CASSYFYSGSREQYF; cdr3_nt: TGTGCCAGCAGTTACTTTTATTCGGGGTCTCGCGAGCAGTACTTC; cdr3_length: 15; clone_size: many; v_call: TRBV6-2/TRBV6-3; j_call: TRBJ2-7; d_call: .
cdr3_aa: CASSLSSQEKLFF; cdr3_nt: TGTGCCAGCAGCTTGTCTAGCCAGGAAAAACTGTTTTTT; cdr3_length: 13; clone_size: many; v_call: TRBV5-6; j_call: TRBJ1-4; d_call: .
cdr3_aa: CASGRNQETQYF; cdr3_nt: TGTGCCAGCGGCCGAAATCAAGAGACCCAGTACTTC; cdr3_length: 12; clone_size: few; v_call: TRBV12-3/TRBV12-4; j_call: TRBJ2-5; d_call: .
cdr3_aa: CASSLLGGTKNTGELFF; cdr3_nt: TGTGCCAGCAGCCTTCTAGGGGGAACTAAGAACACCGGGGAGCTGTTTTTT; cdr3_length: 17; clone_size: many; v_call: TRBV4-2; j_call: TRBJ2-2; d_call: .
cdr3_aa: CASSLSGGKETQYF; cdr3_nt: TGTGCCAGCAGCCTATCCGGGGGGAAAGAGACCCAGTACTTC; cdr3_length: 14; clone_size: medium-sized; v_call: TRBV5-4; j_call: TRBJ2-5; d_call: TRBD2
cdr3_aa: CASSFLRTLQSLEVAGTGVEKLFF; cdr3_nt: TGTGCCAGCAGCTTTCTAAGGACTCTACAAAGCTTAGAGGTCGCGGGGACAGGGGTTGAAAAACTGTTTTTT; cdr3_length: 24; clone_size: few; v_call: TRBV7-4; j_call: TRBJ1-4; d_call: TRBD1
cdr3_aa: CASSPRDRGYEQFF; cdr3_nt: TGTGCCAGCAGCCCCCGGGACAGGGGATATGAGCAGTTCTTC; cdr3_length: 14; clone_size: many; v_call: TRBV4-2; j_call: TRBJ2-1; d_call: TRBD1
cdr3_aa: CASSPGQGGYTF; cdr3_nt: TGTGCCAGCAGTCCAGGTCAAGGAGGCTACACCTTC; cdr3_length: 12; clone_size: many; v_call: TRBV6-2/TRBV6-3; j_call: TRBJ1-2; d_call: .
cdr3_aa: CASIGQDWVTEAFF; cdr3_nt: TGTGCCAGCATTGGACAGGATTGGGTCACTGAAGCTTTCTTT; cdr3_length: 14; clone_size: medium-sized; v_call: TRBV6-6; j_call: TRBJ1-1; d_call: TRBD1
cdr3_aa: CASSPTGGLGTDTQYF; cdr3_nt: TGTGCCAGCAGCCCGACAGGGGGTTTAGGCACAGATACGCAGTATTTT; cdr3_length: 16; clone_size: many; v_call: TRBV11-2; j_call: TRBJ2-3; d_call: TRBD1
cdr3_aa: CASSRPRGRGGALQETQYF; cdr3_nt: TGTGCCAGCAGCCGACCGCGGGGTCGCGGGGGGGCCCTCCAAGAGACCCAGTACTTC; cdr3_length: 19; clone_size: many; v_call: TRBV7-6; j_call: TRBJ2-5; d_call: TRBD2
cdr3_aa: CASSGRRVGRTYEQYF; cdr3_nt: TGTGCCAGCAGCGGGAGGAGGGTCGGGCGCACCTACGAGCAGTACTTC; cdr3_length: 16; clone_size: medium-sized; v_call: TRBV5-4; j_call: TRBJ2-7; d_call: .
cdr3_aa: CASSTVATNEKLFF; cdr3_nt: TGTGCCAGCAGTACAGTTGCAACTAATGAAAAACTGTTTTTT; cdr3_length: 14; clone_size: few; v_call: TRBV6-1; j_call: TRBJ1-4; d_call: .
cdr3_aa: CASSIGWQGSQPQHF; cdr3_nt: TGTGCCAGTAGTATAGGTTGGCAAGGGAGTCAGCCCCAGCATTTT; cdr3_length: 15; clone_size: many; v_call: TRBV19; j_call: TRBJ1-5; d_call: .
cdr3_aa: CASSPQGEDEQYF; cdr3_nt: TGCGCCAGCAGCCCCCAGGGGGAGGACGAGCAGTACTTC; cdr3_length: 13; clone_size: large; v_call: TRBV4-3; j_call: TRBJ2-7; d_call: .
cdr3_aa: CSASPGTGEKLFF; cdr3_nt: TGCAGTGCGTCTCCCGGGACTGGGGAAAAACTGTTTTTT; cdr3_length: 13; clone_size: many; v_call: TRBV20-1; j_call: TRBJ1-4; d_call: .
cdr3_aa: CASSLLGGTEAFF; cdr3_nt: TGTGCCAGCAGTTTATTGGGGGGCACTGAAGCTTTCTTT; cdr3_length: 13; clone_size: many; v_call: TRBV12-3/TRBV12-4; j_call: TRBJ1-1; d_call: .
cdr3_aa: CASRRTGGYIQYF; cdr3_nt: TGTGCCAGCAGACGGACAGGGGGGTACATTCAGTACTTC; cdr3_length: 13; clone_size: medium-sized; v_call: TRBV25-1; j_call: TRBJ2-4; d_call: TRBD1
cdr3_aa: CAISEIKGDKNIQYF; cdr3_nt: TGTGCCATCAGTGAGATAAAGGGGGACAAAAACATTCAGTACTTC; cdr3_length: 15; clone_size: medium-sized; v_call: TRBV10-3; j_call: TRBJ2-4; d_call: .